The rows below give T cell receptor beta chains drawn from one sample of a study of blood T cell repertoires in COVID-19. Repertoires were generated with immunoSEQ multiplex PCR, while TCRdb's copy carries only in-frame clones and drops some. The table shows a few hundred thousand clones, with 86% occurring only once. The sample consisted of peripheral blood. These receptors originate from a man aged 55 to 70 with acute or convalescent COVID-19. Both conserved end residues are part of each CDR3. A D gene is named only where the DNA matches it firmly. The listing skips clone size in some rows; elsewhere it reads once, few, many or a size class.

>TRBV9|TRBJ1-2|TRBD1|.
TGTGCCAGCAGCGTCGGGACAGGAGGAAGAGGAGCCTATGGCTACACCTTC
CASSVGTGGRGAYGYTF
>TRBV4-3|TRBJ1-2|.|.
TGCGCCAGCAGCCAAGAAAACAGGAACTATGGCTACACCTTC
CASSQENRNYGYTF
>TRBV5-1|TRBJ1-2|TRBD1|many
TGCGCCAGCAGCCCTGAGGGACAGGGGGCGAGTGGCTACACCTTC
CASSPEGQGASGYTF
>TRBV4-1|TRBJ2-2|.|.
TGCGCCAGCAGCCCGTGGACGGGGTCAACCGGGGAGCTGTTTTTT
CASSPWTGSTGELFF
>TRBV7-3|TRBJ2-1|.|.
TGTGCCAGCAGCGACCGGGACACTTTTTCGAACAATGAGCAGTTCTTC
CASSDRDTFSNNEQFF
>TRBV27|TRBJ1-3|.|once
TGTGCCAGCAGTTTGAGGGCCAGCCTTGGAAACACCATATATTTT
CASSLRASLGNTIYF
>TRBV19|TRBJ2-5|TRBD1|.
TGTGCCAGTAGTATTGCCGGGACAGGGCAAGAGACCCAGTACTTC
CASSIAGTGQETQYF
>TRBV9|TRBJ2-7|TRBD2|.
TGTGCCAGCAGCGTAGGAGCGGGAGGACTTTCCTACGAGCAGTACTTC
CASSVGAGGLSYEQYF
>TRBV11-2|TRBJ2-7|TRBD1|.
TGTGCCAGCACCCGGACAGGGTGGTACGAGCAGTACTTC
CASTRTGWYEQYF
>TRBV5-4|TRBJ1-1|.|.
TGTGCCAGCAGCTTGGACATGGGGGCGGACACTGAAGCTTTCTTT
CASSLDMGADTEAFF
>TRBV27|TRBJ2-1|.|.
TGTGCCAGCAGTTCCCAACCAGGGCGCGATGAGCAGTTCTTC
CASSSQPGRDEQFF
>TRBV19|TRBJ2-1|.|.
TGTGCCAGTAAGGTGGAAACAGACAATGAGCAGTTCTTC
CASKVETDNEQFF
>TRBV27|TRBJ2-7|TRBD2|.
TGTGCCAGCAGTGGACTAGCCCAGGACGAGCAGTACTTC
CASSGLAQDEQYF
>TRBV5-6|TRBJ1-5|.|.
TGTGCCAGCAGCGTGGGGGGAGACATAACTCAGCCCCAGCATTTT
CASSVGGDITQPQHF
>TRBV6-1|TRBJ2-7|.|.
TGTGCCAGCAGTGAACAACTCTACGAGCAGTACTTC
CASSEQLYEQYF
>TRBV10-3|TRBJ2-6|TRBD1|.
TGTGCCATCACTAAACAGGGGACAAGCTCTGGGGCCAACGTCCTGACTTTC
CAITKQGTSSGANVLTF
>TRBV7-3|TRBJ2-2|.|.
TGTGCCAGCAGACAGACCGTGGCGGGCACCGGGGAGCTGTTTTTT
CASRQTVAGTGELFF
>TRBV19|TRBJ2-7|.|.
TGTGCCAGTAGTACCCAAGGAGGGACGCGGGGAAGCTCCTACGAGCAGTACTTC
CASSTQGGTRGSSYEQYF
>TRBV28|TRBJ1-5|TRBD1|.
TGTGCCAGCAGTCTCCCGGGACAGGGTTACAATCAGCCCCAGCATTTT
CASSLPGQGYNQPQHF
>TRBV18|TRBJ1-1|.|.
TGTGCCAGCTCACCCCCATGGGCCACTGAAGCTTTCTTT
CASSPPWATEAFF
>TRBV6-5|TRBJ2-7|.|few
TGTGCCAGCAGTTACGGAGCTTCCCCCTCCTACGAGCAGTACTTC
CASSYGASPSYEQYF
>TRBV28|TRBJ1-4|.|few
TGTGCCAGCAGTCCCCCAAATGAAAAACTGTTTTTT
CASSPPNEKLFF
>TRBV11-2|TRBJ1-3|TRBD1|.
TGTGCCAGCAGCTTCGACAGGGGAGCTGGAAACACCATATATTTT
CASSFDRGAGNTIYF
>TRBV6-2/TRBV6-3|TRBJ2-3|TRBD2|.
TGTGCCAGCAGCTTACTAGCGGGAGGAAGGGATACGCAGTATTTT
CASSLLAGGRDTQYF
>TRBV3-1/TRBV3-2|TRBJ2-1|.|.
TGTGCCAGCAGCTTACCGGGACTGGAGCAGTTCTTC
CASSLPGLEQFF
>TRBV5-1|TRBJ2-5|.|.
TGCGCCAGCAGCTTGGTGCCGACGAGGCTGGAGACCCAGTACTTC
CASSLVPTRLETQYF
>TRBV5-1|TRBJ1-2|.|.
TGCGCCAGCAGCTTGGCAGGGGACTATGGCTACACCTTC
CASSLAGDYGYTF
>TRBV5-5|TRBJ2-1|.|.
TGTGCCAGCAGCTTGGGGCAGGGGACCTACAATGAGCAGTTCTTC
CASSLGQGTYNEQFF
>TRBV18|TRBJ1-1|.|once
TGTGCCAGCTCACAGTCTCGGGGGAACACTGAAGCTTTCTTT
CASSQSRGNTEAFF
>TRBV10-3|TRBJ2-7|TRBD2|.
TGTGCCATCAGTGAGGCGGGAGGTGCCTACGAGCAGTACTTC
CAISEAGGAYEQYF